The 7 T cell receptor beta chains below all came from one sample that was sequenced in a study of blood T cell repertoires in COVID-19. The data were produced by immunoSEQ multiplex PCR, yet TCRdb's version contains in-frame clones alone and is incomplete. The data hold over 200,000 clones, with 65% to 85% observed a single time. The sequencing input was peripheral blood. These receptors originate from a woman aged 45-60 years with acute or convalescent COVID-19.

The V and J genes are TRBV28 and TRBJ1-1; TRBD1 agrees at 10 bases. The CDR3 extends over 15 amino acids. Germline CDR1 MDHEN, CDR2 SYDVKM. The ends lost 4 bases at V and 3 bases at J; junction bases unmatched: 5. CDR3 in amino acids: CASSSPTGGHTEAFF. For the CDR3, the DNA is TGTGCCAGCAGTTCCCCGACAGGGGGCCACACTGAAGCTTTCTTT.

This rearrangement joins TRBV19 to TRBJ2-1; no firm D call. CDR3 length equals 15 residues. Germline-derived CDR1 and CDR2 are LNHDA and SQIVND (reference sequence). V gave up 3 bases and J gave up 2 bases, with 11 bases separating them. The CDR3 DNA follows: TGTGCCAGTAGTATGCGGCCTACAACCTACAATGAGCAGTTCTTC. It specifies CASSMRPTTYNEQFF. Using reference TRBV19 and TRBJ2-1 for the parts outside the CDR3, the full variable domain is DGGITQSPKYLFRKEGQNVTLSCEQNLNHDAMYWYRQDPGQGLRLIYYSQIVNDFQKGDIAEGYSVSREKKESFPLTVTSAQKNPTAFYLCASSMRPTTYNEQFFGPGTRLTVL.

The chain couples TRBV4-2 to TRBJ2-2; 9 nucleotides agree with TRBD2. Germline lookup yields CDR1 LGHNA and CDR2 YNFKEQ. This CDR3 is built from 15 residues. Trimming took 4 bases from V and 7 from J; bases not matched to a gene: 7. CDR3 DNA: TGTGCCAGCAGCCCCGGCGGGAGGGGTGGCGGGGAGCTGTTTTTT. Translating gives CASSPGGRGGGELFF.

The chain's CDR3 is CASSQDLGSGRWTDTQYF. The CDR3 coding sequence is TGTGCCAGCAGCCAAGATCTGGGGAGCGGGAGGTGGACAGATACGCAGTATTTT. The J gene is TRBJ2-3, the V gene TRBV3-1 (or the pseudogene TRBV3-2); 9 positions match TRBD2. CDR3 length: 18 residues. V was clipped by 0 bases and J by 3 bases; unmatched bases: 10. CDR1 and CDR2 (germline): LGHDT, YNNKEL (reference sequence).

The J gene is TRBJ2-7, the V gene TRBV5-1; TRBD1 aligns across 9 bases. There are 15 residues in the CDR3. Per germline, CDR1 SGHRS and CDR2 YFSETQ. The V gene end was trimmed by 5 bases and the J gene end by 2 bases; junction bases not matched to a gene: 8. The CDR3 region is CASSPPGQGPYEQYF. The CDR3 DNA reads TGCGCCAGCAGTCCGCCGGGACAGGGCCCCTACGAGCAGTACTTC.

The chain has TRBV4-2 and TRBJ2-5; 15 bases align to TRBD2. The CDR3 spans 18 residues. The V segment lost 0 bases and the J segment 5 bases; nucleotides outside the gene matches: 7. CDR1 LGHNA and CDR2 YNFKEQ come from the germline V gene. The CDR3, as DNA: TGTGCCAGCAGCCAAGATTGGACTAGCGGGAGGGCCCGGGAGACCCAGTACTTC. This translates into CASSQDWTSGRARETQYF.

The gene calls are TRBV4-1 and TRBJ2-3, with D perhaps matching TRBD1 (5 bases). V shed 3 bases and J shed 4 bases, with 14 bases lying between them. This CDR3 has 15 residues. CDR1 and CDR2 from the germline V gene are MGHRA and YSYEKL. CDR3 region: CASSQESIGADTQYF. The CDR3 nucleotides read TGCGCCAGCAGCCAGGAAAGTATAGGGGCAGATACGCAGTATTTT.